One T cell receptor (beta chain) is described in this entry. Antigen specificity is unknown. One entry per CDR3 protein, called by TCRdb with MiXCR from the reads. Of 550,000 to 700,000 distinct CDR3 sequences in the sample, roughly 42% were seen once. The germline V gene has CDR1 SGHTA and CDR2 FQGNSA. CDR3 length equals 16 residues. Unmatched junction bases numbered 8, after V lost 5 bases and J lost 5 bases. These data are taken from a study of T cell repertoires in cytomegalovirus infection. On the study more broadly: Shared public TCR beta signatures pointed to both CMV infection and a matching HLA type. General study findings and limits: Predominance within the ex vivo response was attributable to HLA-C-restricted CMV-specific TCR beta clonotypes.

The chain has TRBV7-2 and TRBJ2-7; TRBD2 aligns across 14 bases. This material consisted of cultured PBMCs, taken from culture after CMV antigen stimulation. This receptor was identified in a human donor in good health (CMV status not recorded). Some clones in this sample may be carry-over from other donors' samples. CDR3 protein: CASSLMGLAGAHEQYF. CDR3 sequence (DNA): TGTGCCAGCAGCCTAATGGGACTAGCGGGAGCCCACGAGCAGTACTTC.